This entry lists 16 T cell receptor beta chains sequenced from one sample in a study of siplizumab effects on memory and regulatory T cells. Data came from immunoSEQ multiplex PCR; TCRdb stores just in-frame clones and leaves some out. The sample lists 99,000 or so clones, 85% to 95% seen once, with about 0.62% in the top ten. Specimen: Tregs sorted from blood. Receptor source: a human donor in good health.

This chain joins TRBV19 and TRBJ1-5; possibly TRBD1 for D (5 bases). V lost 9 bases and J 3 bases, leaving 12 bases between the germline ends. This CDR3 has 13 amino acids. Germline loops: CDR1 LNHDA, CDR2 SQIVND (reference sequence). DNA for the CDR3: TGTGCCAGCCGGGGCAGGTCCAATCAGCCCCAGCATTTT. Encoded protein: CASRGRSNQPQHF.

CDR3 in amino acids: CSASGDDTEAFF. CDR3 bases: TGCAGCGCATCAGGGGACGACACTGAAGCTTTCTTT. The chain joins TRBV29-1 to TRBJ1-1; a weak D match, TRBD1 (6 bases). V lost 7 bases, J lost 3 bases, and 12 bases lay in between. This CDR3 comprises 12 residues. The germline V gene has CDR1 SQVTM and CDR2 ANQGSEA.

The chain uses TRBV6-1 and TRBJ2-7; weak D call: TRBD1 (6 bases). The length of the CDR3 is 11 residues. Germline V gene data show CDR1 as MNHNS and CDR2 as SASEGT. The V gene lost 8 bases and the J gene lost 3 bases, with 8 bases spanning the gap. The CDR3 nucleotides read TGTGCCAGCTCAGGGGTCTACGAGCAGTACTTC. Its protein product is CASSGVYEQYF.

In its sample, this clone ranks as medium-sized. This chain joins TRBV5-1 and TRBJ1-3; 8 bases are a match to TRBD1. V shed 5 bases, J shed 4 bases, and the junction held 8 bases outside the gene matches. Germline CDR1 and CDR2: SGHRS and YFSETQ. There are 15 residues in the CDR3. This CDR3 is CASRRDRDRGNTIYF. The CDR3 DNA follows: TGCGCCAGCAGGCGTGACCGGGACAGGGGAAACACCATATATTTT.

The rearrangement uses TRBV9 and TRBJ2-7; D is ambiguous. V was shortened by 2 bases and J by 1 base, with 10 bases between the two germline ends. Germline CDR1 reads SGDLS; CDR2 reads YYNGEE. This CDR3 is built from 14 residues. The CDR3 bases are TGTGCCAGCAGCGTGTACGAGGTTTCCTACGAGCAGTACTTC. Translation gives CASSVYEVSYEQYF.

V usage is TRBV6-1 and J usage is TRBJ1-2; maybe TRBD1 (5 bases). The CDR3 is 11 residues long. Trimming stripped 8 bases from V and 2 bases from J, with 6 bases between. The germline V gene encodes CDR1 MNHNS and CDR2 SASEGT. This chain's CDR3 is CASQGNYGYTF. In DNA form, the CDR3 reads TGTGCCAGCCAGGGCAACTATGGCTACACCTTC.

This chain joins TRBV2 and TRBJ1-5; no definite D call. Trimming removed 2 bases from V and 7 bases from J, with 9 bases in between. The CDR3 is 13 amino acids. Germline values: CDR1 SNHLY, CDR2 FYNNEI. This CDR3 is CASSESRYQPQHF. The CDR3 DNA follows: TGTGCCAGCAGTGAATCGAGATACCAGCCCCAGCATTTT.

This clone was counted once. The genes are TRBV29-1 and TRBJ2-6; 7 bases line up with TRBD1. There are 16 residues in the CDR3. Germline V gene lookup returns CDR1 SQVTM and CDR2 ANQGSEA. V dropped 4 bases and J dropped 0; count of bases not matched to a gene: 6. The CDR3 reads CSVVGGTSSGANVLTF. CDR3 DNA: TGCAGCGTTGTAGGGGGCACCAGCTCTGGGGCCAACGTCCTGACTTTC. The full variable domain, with the rest looked up from reference TRBV29-1 and TRBJ2-6, is SAVISQKPSRDICQRGTSLTIQCQVDSQVTMMFWYRQQPGQSLTLIATANQGSEATYESGFVIDKFPISRPNLTFSTLTVSNMSPEDSSIYLCSVVGGTSSGANVLTFGAGSRLTVL.

In its sample, this clone was seen once. Here the CDR3 reads CASKEGGGRPQHF. CDR3 sequence (DNA): TGTGCCAGCAAGGAAGGAGGGGGCCGGCCCCAGCATTTT. V gene TRBV6-5 combines with J gene TRBJ1-5; 7 bases align to TRBD1. The CDR3 is made up of 13 amino acids. V lost 7 bases and J lost 9; bases outside the gene matches: 9. Germline V gene data show CDR1 as MNHEY and CDR2 as SVGAGI.

The chain combines TRBV15 with TRBJ2-1; 9 bases align to TRBD2. The CDR3 is made up of 15 amino acids. Germline V gives CDR1 LNHNV, CDR2 YYDKDF (reference sequence). V shed 6 bases, J shed 3 bases, and the junction held 6 bases outside the gene matches. The CDR3 protein is CATRPAGGHYNEQFF. The CDR3 nucleotides are TGTGCCACCAGGCCGGCGGGGGGGCACTACAATGAGCAGTTCTTC. The full variable domain, with the rest looked up from reference TRBV15 and TRBJ2-1, is DAMVIQNPRYQVTQFGKPVTLSCSQTLNHNVMYWYQQKSSQAPKLLFHYYDKDFNNEADTPDNFQSRRPNTSFCFLDIRSPGLGDTAMYLCATRPAGGHYNEQFFGPGTRLTVL.

The gene calls are TRBV29-1 and TRBJ2-6; D remains ambiguous. V was clipped by 5 bases and J by 1 base, with 6 bases between them. Germline V gene lookup returns CDR1 SQVTM and CDR2 ANQGSEA. This CDR3 comprises 13 residues. DNA for the CDR3: TGCAGCGTTAGGGAATCTGGGGCCAACGTCCTGACTTTC. Its translation: CSVRESGANVLTF.

The chain links TRBV9 to TRBJ1-4, with TRBD1 as a possible D gene (5 bases). Germline V gene lookup returns CDR1 SGDLS and CDR2 YYNGEE. The length of the CDR3 is 15 residues. Trimming took 4 bases from V and 8 from J, leaving 18 bases between them. CDR3 region: CASSSGELVGEKLFF. The CDR3 DNA reads as TGTGCCAGCAGCTCGGGGGAATTAGTTGGCGAAAAACTGTTTTTT.

The chain employs TRBV19 and TRBJ2-1; tentatively, D is TRBD2 (5 bases). CDR3 length: 17 residues. Germline CDR1 LNHDA, CDR2 SQIVND (reference sequence). V lost 3 bases and J lost 0, with 15 bases in between. CDR3 region: CASSIRTPLSSYNEQFF. The CDR3 region has the DNA TGTGCCAGTAGTATTCGGACTCCGCTGAGCTCCTACAATGAGCAGTTCTTC.

CDR3 bases: TGTGCCAGCAGGGGGGCCGGAGGGGAGACCCAGTACTTC. Protein product: CASRGAGGETQYF. The genes are TRBV11-2 and TRBJ2-5; tentatively, D is TRBD1 or TRBD2 (6 bases each). This CDR3 region has 13 residues. CDR1 and CDR2 from the germline V gene are SGHAT and FQNNGV. The ends were cut back, 6 bases at V and 5 bases at J, with 13 bases in the middle.

The chain employs TRBV6-1 and TRBJ1-1, with TRBD1 as a possible D gene (5 bases). The V gene's germline CDR1 is MNHNS and CDR2 SASEGT. The length of the CDR3 is 13 residues. Between the trimmed V and J ends, which lost 6 bases and 5 bases, there was a span of 13 bases. The CDR3 spells CASSFLKGTEAFF. The DNA for the CDR3 is TGTGCCAGCAGCTTTCTGAAGGGGACTGAAGCTTTCTTT.

The rearrangement joins TRBV7-8 to TRBJ2-5, with D unresolved. V dropped 4 bases and J dropped 3 bases, with 15 bases sitting between them. Germline-derived CDR1 and CDR2 are SGHVS and FQNEAQ. This CDR3 spans 15 amino acids. The CDR3 nucleotides read TGTGCCAGCAGCTACAGCCCTAATACAAAAGAGACCCAGTACTTC. The encoded protein is CASSYSPNTKETQYF.